The 9 T cell receptor beta chains reported below all come from one sample, sequenced in a study of cytotoxic CD8 clonotypes in ibrutinib-treated CLL (TCRdb year 2021). Library preparation was by the immunoSEQ multiplex PCR assay. Held by TCRdb, this immuneACCESS table contains in-frame sequences only and omits some clones. Under half of the omission traces to an unresolved V gene where checked; the cause of the rest is unknown. The sample table lists more than 85,000 clones, more than 75% of them with a count of one. Of the sample, 32% falls within the top ten clones. What the time point label conveys for this sample: approximately eleven months on ibrutinib. The material sequenced was PBMCs, taken after 12 months of ibrutinib treatment. The receptor source for this set is a human donor with chronic lymphocytic leukemia.

This chain links TRBV7-2 with TRBJ1-5; the match to TRBD1 covers 7 bases. The CDR3 runs to 13 residues. With 3 bases clipped from V and 7 bases from J, the junction kept 3 bases outside the gene matches. CDR1 is SGHTA and CDR2 is FQGNSA in the germline V gene. The CDR3 reads CASSFTQGQPQHF. Here the CDR3 DNA reads TGTGCCAGCAGCTTCACACAGGGGCAGCCCCAGCATTTT.

The chain's CDR3 is CASSFGGNYNEQFF. The CDR3 nucleotides are TGTGCCAGCAGCTTCGGGGGAAACTACAATGAGCAGTTCTTC. The V gene is TRBV11-2, the J gene TRBJ2-1; possible D gene TRBD2, 6 bases. The CDR3 contains 14 residues. The V gene lost 3 bases and the J gene lost 3 bases, with 9 bases spanning the gap. Germline assignment: CDR1 SGHAT and CDR2 FQNNGV.

V and J are TRBV29-1 and TRBJ1-1; 7 positions match TRBD1. CDR1 is SQVTM and CDR2 is ANQGSEA in the germline V gene. The CDR3 contains 15 residues. Trimming took 3 bases from V and 0 from J; bases not matched to a gene: 7. The CDR3 coding sequence is TGCAGCGTTGAGATCGGGACAGCGATGAACACTGAAGCTTTCTTT. Translated: CSVEIGTAMNTEAFF.

V and J are TRBV27 and TRBJ1-5; D may be TRBD1 (6 bases). Germline CDR1 MNHEY, CDR2 SMNVEV (reference sequence). This CDR3 region has 13 residues. The V end was cut by 4 bases, the J end by 4 bases, with 8 bases between. The CDR3 is CASSYGQNQPQHF. The CDR3 DNA reads TGTGCCAGCAGTTACGGACAGAATCAGCCCCAGCATTTT.

The V and J genes are TRBV28 and TRBJ2-3, with 8 bases matching TRBD1. V gave up 7 bases and J gave up 5 bases; unmatched junction bases: 5. Germline loops: CDR1 MDHEN, CDR2 SYDVKM. The CDR3 consists of 13 residues. CDR3 coding DNA: TGTGCCAGCACCAGGGGGCTCCGAGATACGCAGTATTTT. Translating it yields CASTRGLRDTQYF.

The chain has TRBV11-3 and TRBJ2-1; 9 nucleotides align to TRBD2. From germline, CDR1 is SGHNT and CDR2 YENEEA. With 3 bases clipped from V and 10 bases from J, the junction kept 7 bases outside the gene matches. The CDR3 contains 14 residues. CDR3: CASSFGGGANEQFF. Here the CDR3 DNA reads TGTGCCAGCAGCTTTGGCGGGGGGGCTAACGAGCAGTTCTTC.

The rearrangement links TRBV19 to TRBJ1-2, with TRBD1 matching 11 bases. In germline, CDR1 is LNHDA, CDR2 SQIVND (reference sequence). Losses at the gene ends were 9 bases for V and 4 bases for J; bases not matched to a gene: 13. This CDR3 has 16 residues. As DNA, the CDR3 is TGTGCCAGGATTCCCGGGACAGGGGGTGTCCGCTATGGCTACACCTTC. Translated: CARIPGTGGVRYGYTF.

This chain connects TRBV5-1 to TRBJ1-2, with 8 positions matching TRBD1. CDR3 length: 17 residues. Germline V gene lookup returns CDR1 SGHRS and CDR2 YFSETQ. With 0 bases clipped from V and 4 bases from J, the junction kept 11 bases outside the gene matches. The CDR3 region is CASSLGAKAGGVYGYTF. Here the CDR3 DNA reads TGCGCCAGCAGCTTGGGAGCTAAGGCAGGGGGCGTCTATGGCTACACCTTC.

This clone was detected only once. The chain uses TRBV6-6 and TRBJ1-6; 9 nucleotides agree with TRBD1. The V gene end was trimmed by 6 bases and the J gene end by 10 bases; junction bases not matched to a gene: 7. Germline loops: CDR1 MNHNY, CDR2 SVGAGI (reference sequence). The CDR3 extends over 14 amino acids. The CDR3 loop is CASSVPGQGSPLHF. The CDR3 nucleotides are TGTGCCAGCAGCGTCCCGGGACAGGGATCACCCCTCCACTTT.